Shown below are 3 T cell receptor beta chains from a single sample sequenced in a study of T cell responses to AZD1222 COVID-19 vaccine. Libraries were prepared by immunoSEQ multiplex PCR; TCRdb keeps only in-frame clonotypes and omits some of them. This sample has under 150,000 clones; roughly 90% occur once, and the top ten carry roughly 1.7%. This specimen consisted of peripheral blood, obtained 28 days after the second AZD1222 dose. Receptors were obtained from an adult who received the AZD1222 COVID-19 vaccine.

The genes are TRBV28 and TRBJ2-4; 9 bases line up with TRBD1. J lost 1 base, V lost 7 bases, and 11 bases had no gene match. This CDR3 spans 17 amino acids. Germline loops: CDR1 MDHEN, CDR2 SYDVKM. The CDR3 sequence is CASTQGQGLIAKNIQYF. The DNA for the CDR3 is TGTGCCAGCACTCAGGGACAGGGTTTGATTGCCAAAAACATTCAGTACTTC.

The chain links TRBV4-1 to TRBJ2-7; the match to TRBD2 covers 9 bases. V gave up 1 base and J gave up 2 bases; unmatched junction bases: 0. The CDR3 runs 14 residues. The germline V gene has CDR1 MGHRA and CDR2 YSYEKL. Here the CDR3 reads CASSQVAGAYEQYF. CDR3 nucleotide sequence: TGCGCCAGCAGCCAAGTAGCGGGAGCCTACGAGCAGTACTTC.

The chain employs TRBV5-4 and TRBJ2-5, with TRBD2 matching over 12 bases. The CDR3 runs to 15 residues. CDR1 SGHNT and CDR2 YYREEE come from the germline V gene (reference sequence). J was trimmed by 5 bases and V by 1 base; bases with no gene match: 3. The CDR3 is CASSLKLAGGETQYF. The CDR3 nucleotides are TGTGCCAGCAGCTTGAAGCTAGCGGGGGGGGAGACCCAGTACTTC.